A few counts support the clone carrying this T cell receptor beta chain. One junction end disagrees with the germline gene, perhaps due to a read error. Germline-derived CDR1 and CDR2 are DFQATT and SNEGSKA (reference sequence). The CDR3 has 11 residues. The data are from a study of blood T cell repertoires in COVID-19. Study at large: Sites across the United States, Italy and Spain contributed samples from acute and convalescent COVID-19. PBMCs, B-cell-depleted T cells, or T cells were the source of the cDNA or gDNA that made up the material.

The table came from immunoSEQ multiplex PCR; TCRdb's copy has only in-frame clones and leaves some out. The sample carries 350,000 or so clones, around 83% recorded once. The rearrangement links TRBV20-1 to TRBJ2-1, with 7 nucleotides matching TRBD2. The source is a man aged 25-40 years with active or convalescent COVID-19. Sequenced: peripheral blood. The CDR3, as DNA: TGTTCTAGCGGAACCTACAATGAGCAGTTCTTC. Protein sequence: CSSGTYNEQFF.